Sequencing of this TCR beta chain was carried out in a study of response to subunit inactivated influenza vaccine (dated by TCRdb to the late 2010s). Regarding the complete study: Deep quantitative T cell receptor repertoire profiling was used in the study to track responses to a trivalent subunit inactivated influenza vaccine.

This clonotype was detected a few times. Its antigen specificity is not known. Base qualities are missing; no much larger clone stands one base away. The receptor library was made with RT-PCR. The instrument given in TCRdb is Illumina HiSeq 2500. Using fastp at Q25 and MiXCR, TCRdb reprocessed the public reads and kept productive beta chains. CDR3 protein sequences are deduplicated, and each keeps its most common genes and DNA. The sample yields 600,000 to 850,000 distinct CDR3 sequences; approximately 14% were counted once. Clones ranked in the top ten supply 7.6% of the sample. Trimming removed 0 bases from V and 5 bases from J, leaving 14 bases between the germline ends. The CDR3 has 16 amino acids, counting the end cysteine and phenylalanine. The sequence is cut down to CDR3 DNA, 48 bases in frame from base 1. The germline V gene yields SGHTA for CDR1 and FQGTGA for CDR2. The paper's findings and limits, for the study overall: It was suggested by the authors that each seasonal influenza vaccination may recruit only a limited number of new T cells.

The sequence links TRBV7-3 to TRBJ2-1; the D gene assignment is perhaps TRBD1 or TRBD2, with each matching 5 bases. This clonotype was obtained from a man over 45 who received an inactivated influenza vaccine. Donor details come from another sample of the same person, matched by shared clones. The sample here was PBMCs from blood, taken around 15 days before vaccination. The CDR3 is CASSLTGARGNNEQFF. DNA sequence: TGTGCCAGCAGCTTAACAGGGGCTCGGGGTAACAATGAGCAGTTCTTC.